Sequencing of this T cell receptor beta chain was carried out in a study of cytomegalovirus exposure and HLA in healthy donors. Study-wide context: Later, an analysis reported that the 95 to 150 validation repertoires had used the same platform as the approximately 690 first-cohort repertoires. Points from the study as a whole: Investigators reported about 160 TCR beta chains as tied to cytomegalovirus. According to reports, the classifier identified cytomegalovirus status with high specificity and sensitivity.

CDR1 and CDR2 (germline): SGHVS, FQNEAQ. V was trimmed by 4 bases and J by 3 bases, leaving 15 bases between them. This CDR3 spans 15 amino acids. As for this clone: Antigen unknown.

Assay used: immunoSEQ multiplex PCR; TCRdb lists only in-frame clones, some missing. This table has approximately 220,000 clones, over 80% appearing once. The source material was PBMCs. The gene calls are TRBV7-8 and TRBJ1-2; D is perhaps TRBD1 (6 bases). This clonotype originated in a woman aged 30 to 39 in good health and CMV-seropositive. Here the CDR3 DNA reads TGTGCCAGCAGCTCCGCCCTGACAGGATACTATGGCTACACCTTC. Translation: CASSSALTGYYGYTF. Full variable domain (outside the CDR3, taken from reference TRBV7-8 and TRBJ1-2): GAGVSQSPRYKVAKRGQDVALRCDPISGHVSLFWYQQALGQGPEFLTYFQNEAQLDKSGLPSDRFFAERPEGSVSTLKIQRTQQEDSAVYLCASSSALTGYYGYTFGSGTRLTVV.